This T cell receptor beta chain was found in a study of T-cell reconstitution after alpha-beta-depleted transplantation in children. A TCRbeta library incorporating unique molecular identifiers was prepared. TCRdb reprocessed the PCR reads with MiXCR, giving one entry per CDR3 protein. The sample carries around 480,000 distinct CDR3 sequences, 32% recorded once. Germline CDR1 reads SGHTA; CDR2 reads FQGNSA. V was clipped by 3 bases and J by 7 bases; unmatched bases: 3. The CDR3 covers 14 residues. The source was PBMCs from the stem cell graft donor, collected from the stem cell graft. The source is a human donor who donated a stem cell graft to a child with aplastic anemia. The chain joins TRBV7-2 to TRBJ2-3, with 11 bases lining up with TRBD1. In nucleotides, the CDR3 is TGTGCCAGCAGCTTTGGACAGGGGGCGAATACGCAGTATTTT. Amino acid sequence: CASSFGQGANTQYF. The whole variable domain, remainder taken from reference TRBV7-2 and TRBJ2-3, is GAGVSQSPSNKVTEKGKDVELRCDPISGHTALYWYRQSLGQGLEFLIYFQGNSAPDKSGLPSDRFSAERTGGSVSTLTIQRTQQEDSAVYLCASSFGQGANTQYFGPGTRLTVL.